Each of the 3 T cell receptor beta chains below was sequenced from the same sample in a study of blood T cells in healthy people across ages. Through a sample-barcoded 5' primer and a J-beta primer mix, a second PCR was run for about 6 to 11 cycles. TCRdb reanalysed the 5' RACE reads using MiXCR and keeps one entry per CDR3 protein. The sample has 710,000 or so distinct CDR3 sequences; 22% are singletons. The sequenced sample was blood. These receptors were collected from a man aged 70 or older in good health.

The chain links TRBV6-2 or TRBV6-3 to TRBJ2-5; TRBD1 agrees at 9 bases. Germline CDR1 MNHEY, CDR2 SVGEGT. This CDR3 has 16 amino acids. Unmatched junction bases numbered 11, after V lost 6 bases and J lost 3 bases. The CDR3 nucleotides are TGTGCCAGCAGCCCCGGGACAGGGTCGATGGAAGAGACCCAGTACTTC. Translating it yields CASSPGTGSMEETQYF.

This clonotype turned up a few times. The CDR3 DNA is TGCGCCAGCAGCCCAGGGAGAACAACTATTGCGAACACCGGGGAGCTGTTTTTT. Protein: CASSPGRTTIANTGELFF. The chain combines TRBV5-1 with TRBJ2-2, with D perhaps TRBD1 or TRBD2 (5 bases each). The CDR3 runs 18 residues. V was clipped by 4 bases and J by 0 bases, with 19 bases between them. Germline V gene lookup returns CDR1 SGHRS and CDR2 YFSETQ.

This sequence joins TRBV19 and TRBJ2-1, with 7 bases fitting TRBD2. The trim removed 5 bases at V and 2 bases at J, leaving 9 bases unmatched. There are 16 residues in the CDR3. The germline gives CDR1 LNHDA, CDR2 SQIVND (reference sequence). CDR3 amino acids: CASSSPSGRTYNEQFF. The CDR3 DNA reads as TGTGCCAGTAGTTCCCCTAGCGGCCGTACCTACAATGAGCAGTTCTTC.